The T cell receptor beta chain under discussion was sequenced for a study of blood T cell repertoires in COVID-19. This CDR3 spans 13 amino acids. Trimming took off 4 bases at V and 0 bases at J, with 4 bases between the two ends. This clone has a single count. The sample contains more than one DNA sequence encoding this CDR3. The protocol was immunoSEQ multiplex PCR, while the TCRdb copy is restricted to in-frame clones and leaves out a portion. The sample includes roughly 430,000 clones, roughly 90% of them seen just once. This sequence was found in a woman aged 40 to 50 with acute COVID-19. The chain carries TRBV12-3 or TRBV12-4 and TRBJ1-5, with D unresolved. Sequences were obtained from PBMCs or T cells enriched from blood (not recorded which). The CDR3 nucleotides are TGTGCCAGCAGTTATTATAGCAATCAGCCCCAGCATTTT. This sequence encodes CASSYYSNQPQHF.